This T cell receptor beta chain comes out of a study of T cell repertoires in cytomegalovirus infection. Study information: In the study, CMV epitopes included recently identified HLA-C-restricted and well-studied HLA-B-restricted ones. The study, taken as a whole, reports: Cumulative frequency of public TCR beta families picked out carriers of CMV plus the relevant HLA. Dominant in the ex vivo response were TCR beta clonotypes restricted by HLA-C and specific for CMV.

Points on this clonotype: The target antigen is unknown.

Each CDR3 protein is one row after TCRdb ran MiXCR on the reads. The sample consists of about 920,000 distinct CDR3 sequences, 30% to 40% of them appearing once. Germline V gene lookup returns CDR1 ENHRY and CDR2 SYGVKD. CDR3 length: 17 residues. Deletions cut 5 bases from V and 2 bases from J, with 22 bases between. V is TRBV10-3 and J is TRBJ2-7, with a possible D match to TRBD2 (7 bases). The sequence was collected from a human donor in good health (CMV status not recorded). Some clones in this sample may be carry-over from other donors' samples. The sequencing here drew on cultured CD8+ T cells from PBMCs, taken from culture after CMV antigen stimulation. The CDR3 loop reads CAISTNGGQENTYEQYV. The CDR3 DNA is TGTGCCATCAGTACTAACGGGGGGCAGGAAAATACCTACGAGCAGTACGTC.